This TCR beta chain was documented in a study of blood T cell repertoires in COVID-19. Turning to the study itself: Samples came from the United States, Italy and Spain, spanning acute and convalescent COVID-19. The cDNA or gDNA used as material had been derived from T cells, B-cell-depleted T cells, or PBMCs.

Per the authors' pipeline: Researchers report that nucleated cell counts were estimated from reference gene primer amplification. Clones were read by immunoSEQ multiplex PCR, and TCRdb kept only the in-frame ones, dropping some. That table furnishes V, J and clone size, whereas the DNA furnished D and trimming. The sample consists of fewer than 300,000 clones, more than 65% of them appearing once. This CDR3 contains 15 residues. The germline V gene encodes CDR1 KGHSH and CDR2 LQKENI. V was pared by 4 bases and J by 4 bases, with 16 bases between. The clonotype was recovered from a woman aged 18 to 35 with acute or convalescent COVID-19. The material sequenced was peripheral blood. The rearrangement links TRBV18 to TRBJ1-1; TRBD1 is a possible D gene (5 bases). In DNA, the CDR3 is TGTGCCAGCTCACACGGGGGAGACAGTAGCACTGAAGCTTTCTTT. Amino acids: CASSHGGDSSTEAFF.